The sequence of this TCR beta chain was determined in a study of T cells in Graves' hyperthyroidism and ophthalmopathy. Findings and caveats of the study: It was a median roughly 6.5 months before onset that the model predicted ophthalmopathy.

The table lists this clonotype with many counts. No antigen is known for it. Amplified TCR beta CDR3 regions came from RNA transcripts. HTBI primers were the set used in a first-round RT-PCR of the TCR CDR3. TCRdb passed the multiplex PCR reads through MiXCR, listing each CDR3 protein once. The table records 480,000 or so distinct CDR3 sequences, 40% to 50% of them present only once. Trimming stripped 3 bases from V and 10 bases from J, with 12 bases between. The CDR3 extends over 13 amino acids. The germline CDR1 and CDR2 sequences are MNHEY and SMNVEV (reference sequence). Sequencing was done on a sample of peripheral blood or thyroid tissue (not recorded which). This sequence was found in an adult woman with Graves' disease, either hyperthyroidism or ophthalmopathy (not recorded which). The chain recombines TRBV27 with TRBJ1-4; weak D call: TRBD1 (5 bases). The CDR3 DNA follows: TGTGCCAGCAGTTTTCAGGGCTGGGGAAAACTGTTTTTT. This translates into CASSFQGWGKLFF.